This T cell receptor (beta chain) was documented in a study of T-cell reconstitution after alpha-beta-depleted transplantation in children. Researchers prepared the TCRbeta library using unique molecular identifiers, the study reports. TCRdb re-called the PCR reads with MiXCR, one entry per CDR3 protein. The table records about 360,000 distinct CDR3 sequences, about an eighth of them present only once. This clonotype turned up a few times. This material consisted of PBMCs, taken from the stem cell graft. The TCR was taken from a human donor who donated a stem cell graft to a child with Fanconi anemia.

CDR3 coding DNA: TGTGCCAGCAGTCCCCTACGACAGGGGGCTAACTATGGCTACACCTTC. It encodes CASSPLRQGANYGYTF. The chain combines TRBV27 with TRBJ1-2; 9 bases match TRBD1. The V and J ends lost 5 bases and 0 bases, in that order; junction bases with no gene match: 7. The CDR3 sequence is 16 residues long. CDR1 is MNHEY, CDR2 SMNVEV, per germline (reference sequence).